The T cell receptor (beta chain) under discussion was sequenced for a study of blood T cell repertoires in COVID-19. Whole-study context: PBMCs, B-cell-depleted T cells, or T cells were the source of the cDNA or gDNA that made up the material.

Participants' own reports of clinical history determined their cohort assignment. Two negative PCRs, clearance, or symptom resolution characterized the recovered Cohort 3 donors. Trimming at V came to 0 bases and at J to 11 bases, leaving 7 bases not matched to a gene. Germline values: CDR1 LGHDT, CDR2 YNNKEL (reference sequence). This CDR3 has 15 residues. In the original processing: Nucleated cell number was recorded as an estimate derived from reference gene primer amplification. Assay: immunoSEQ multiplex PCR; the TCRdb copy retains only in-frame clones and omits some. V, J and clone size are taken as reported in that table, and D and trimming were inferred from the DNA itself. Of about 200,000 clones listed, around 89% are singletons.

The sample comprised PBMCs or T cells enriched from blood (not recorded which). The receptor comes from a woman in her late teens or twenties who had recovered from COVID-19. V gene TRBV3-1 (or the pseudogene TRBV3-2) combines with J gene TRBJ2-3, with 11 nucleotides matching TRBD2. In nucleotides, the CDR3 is TGTGCCAGCAGCCAAGATAGCGGGGGGGGACGGGAGCAGTATTTT. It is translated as CASSQDSGGGREQYF.